The rows below give T cell receptor beta chains drawn from one sample of a study of T cell changes during pregnancy in multiple sclerosis. Assay used: immunoSEQ multiplex PCR; TCRdb lists only in-frame clones, some missing. The data contain under 70,000 clones, around 90% of them singletons. The sequencing used CD4+ T cells from peripheral blood mononuclear cells, collected after pregnancy. The origin of the receptors is a female donor with multiple sclerosis, enrolled in a pregnancy study. CDR3s include the opening cysteine and the closing phenylalanine or tryptophan.

v_call,j_call,cdr3_aa
TRBV6-6,TRBJ2-3,CASRGRGGTDTQYF
TRBV28,TRBJ2-3,CASSRQGGTDTQYF
TRBV7-8,TRBJ1-3,CASSPMRGNGNTIYF
TRBV5-1,TRBJ2-7,CASSLAGGELRDEQYF
TRBV5-1,TRBJ1-1,CASSLQGGQSNTEAFF
TRBV11-2,TRBJ2-4,CASSSPRGPENIQYF
TRBV5-6,TRBJ1-1,CASSLGTGWVNTEAFF
TRBV5-4,TRBJ1-2,CASSLEGGGYTF
TRBV5-6,TRBJ2-6,CASSLESGQTSAGANVLTF
TRBV5-1,TRBJ1-4,CASSLDSTTNEKLFF
TRBV6-1,TRBJ1-5,CASSAQADGNQPQHF
TRBV7-2,TRBJ2-3,CASSLVRENTQYF
TRBV30,TRBJ2-7,CALVLAGFYEQYF
TRBV5-1,TRBJ2-7,CASSLDSGGTSYEQYF
TRBV6-6,TRBJ2-7,CASSPTGASSYEQYF
TRBV10-3,TRBJ2-1,CATNQMGASQFF
TRBV11-1,TRBJ1-3,CASSEGDRSSGNTIYF
TRBV12-2,TRBJ1-1,CASRLGKGGEFVTEAFF
TRBV21-1,TRBJ1-2,CASSKGSRILPQPPNYGYTF
TRBV28,TRBJ2-1,CASSLFSGRSNEQFF
TRBV19,TRBJ2-5,CASSGNWGETQYF
TRBV11-3,TRBJ2-7,CASSQTRGEDEQYF
TRBV2,TRBJ2-7,CASTWDKSSYEQYF
TRBV21-1,TRBJ2-1,CASIRRKSGRANEQFF